What follows is one T cell receptor beta chain and its context. No antigen is known for it. No qualities accompany the bases; no much larger clone lies one base away. The treatment or condition label on this specimen signifies: allogeneic hematopoietic cell transplantation with graft depleted of TCRalphabeta T cells and CD19 B cells. TCRalphabeta/CD19-depleted allogeneic hematopoietic cell grafts were given to the transplant recipients, all of whom were children. This specimen comes from a study of T-cell reconstitution after alpha-beta-depleted transplantation in children (dated by TCRdb to between 2015 and 2016). Background for the entire study: The study quantitatively tracked T-cell immune reconstitution after TCRalphabeta/CD19-depleted allogeneic hematopoietic cell transplantation in children using TCR repertoire profiling.

CDR1 and CDR2, looked up from the germline V gene, are MNHEY and SVGAGI. At the junction V is shortened by 0 bases and J by 0 bases, with 13 bases in between. The CDR3 runs 17 amino acids, cysteine and phenylalanine included. Here the CDR3 DNA is all that survives: 51 bases in frame from base 1. What the research found in general, with its limitations: Over the following months the frequencies of hyperexpanded clones went down, and after one year T-cell counts and TCRbeta diversity were mostly credited to newly produced T cells. In some patients, high TCRbeta diversity at day 60 was attributed to recipient T cells and intrathymic progenitors that had survived conditioning. About two months after transplant, the apparently early recovery of alphabetaT-cell counts reportedly depended on just several hundred clones that had expanded rapidly and came from non-depleted graft cells.

The protocol used for the library was PCR. For sequencing, an Illumina HiSeq 2500 was employed. TCR library preparation used molecular barcoding, with unique molecular identifiers applied to normalize quantification of the TCRbeta repertoire. The public reads were run again by TCRdb, first through fastp at Q25 and then through MiXCR, and only productive beta chains were kept. CDR3 protein sequences are deduplicated, and each keeps its most common genes and DNA. The sample table records more than 40,000 distinct CDR3 sequences; about 50% of these occur just once. The ten largest clones add up to 35% to 40% of the sample.

Sequenced here: peripheral blood, sampled before TCRalphabeta/CD19-depleted stem cell transplant. The receptor's source is a boy in the first two years of life with SCID, due to receive a stem cell transplant. This chain joins TRBV6-5 to TRBJ2-3; the D gene lacks a confident call. The DNA sequence is TGTGCCAGCAGTTACTCCTGGGATTCCAGCAGCACAGATACGCAGTATTTT. The resulting protein is CASSYSWDSSSTDTQYF.